Detailed here is one TCR beta chain. No antigen is known for it. No base quality values were provided; no much bigger clone lies one nucleotide off. The data are from a study of Graves' ophthalmopathy and Graves' hyperthyroidism (dated by TCRdb to the late 2010s). About the investigation overall: Hyperthyroidism was considered stable if no progression to ophthalmopathy occurred within 18 months of follow-up. The study used signatures of the TCR beta repertoire to tell Graves' ophthalmopathy apart from Graves' hyperthyroidism and to predict which patients would progress to ophthalmopathy. Following sampling, methimazole starting at 30 mg daily was administered to hyperthyroidism patients, and high-dose intravenous methylprednisolone was administered to ophthalmopathy patients. The independent validation cohort included 18 to 20 hyperthyroidism patients plus 17 patients who later progressed from hyperthyroidism to ophthalmopathy. T-cell repertoires of thyroid tissue and blood were compared in about 6 hyperthyroidism patients. To explore V-J signatures that separate ophthalmopathy from hyperthyroidism, a discovery set of more than 95 patients was enrolled, consisting of 43 with ophthalmopathy and approximately 60 with stable hyperthyroidism. In total, some 140 blood samples were TCR-sequenced: approximately 42 ophthalmopathy, some 75 hyperthyroidism and some 17 hyperthyroidism-to-ophthalmopathy patients.

The full study reports these points: Among expanded thyroid clonotypes with frequency above 0.001, most also showed up in blood, which suggests that blood repertoires may reflect the thyroid immune response. In validation, the model predicted ophthalmopathy progression with roughly 68% sensitivity and about 73% specificity; roughly eleven predicted patients were CT-confirmed with GO in a median of approximately six months. No statistical method was used to set the sample size in advance, and the investigators knew which group each participant was assigned to. Ophthalmopathy was separated from stable hyperthyroidism by the 13-signature model with about 89% sensitivity and around 81% specificity in cross-validation and with 80%/75% in the test set.

The hyperthyroidism patients were 18 to 65 years old and newly diagnosed, with a disease duration of less than 2 months. Patients with other autoimmune diseases, uncontrolled infections, pregnancy or lactation were excluded from the study. Diagnosis relied on clinical symptoms, serum thyroxine, TRAb, thyroid ultrasound and orbital computed tomography. Total RNA was extracted using Trizol reagent, and RNA quality was checked on an Agilent 2100 Bioanalyzer. For repertoire sequencing, the TCR beta CDR3 regions were amplified from RNA transcripts. HTBI primers and the Qiagen OneStep RT-PCR kit were used in a first-round RT-PCR, which was followed by a second-round multiplex PCR, size selection and purification. Sequencing of the libraries was carried out on an Illumina HiSeq2000 in paired-end mode with 100 bp reads. The authors processed their data as follows. SOAPnuke was used to process the reads, throwing out any read that had adapters, had uncalled bases, had a mean Phred below 15, or lacked an exact constant-primer or identifier match. COPE v1.2.5 was used to merge the high-quality paired reads. Each unique nucleotide sequence was defined as a clonotype, and clonotypes were aligned to IMGT TRB V, D and J references with MiTCR v1.1. The analysis was limited to V-J combinations with a frequency above 0.0001, which together covered over 99% of the repertoires. For each V-J combination, a TCR clonal expansion and chaos score was defined as F50 clonal expansion divided by the chaos observed in the TCRdist matrix. Welch's t-statistics and random forest were used to reduce the features to some 13 V-J combinations, which were then used as input to a naive Bayes classifier. Thyroid-blood repertoire similarity was quantified with the Morisita-Horn index. The raw public data were reprocessed by TCRdb itself: fastp quality trimming at Q25, MiXCR clonotype calling, in-frame beta chains only. All rows with the same CDR3 protein become a single entry with the most common DNA and genes. The V and J calls, along with clone size, are taken from TCRdb and not from the paper's own processing. The sample has around 520,000 distinct CDR3 sequences on record, 35% to 45% of them singletons. The ten top clones hold around 4% of the sample.

The TCR originated in an adult man with Graves' hyperthyroidism. Sample: peripheral blood or thyroid tissue (not recorded which).

The bases are TGTGCCAGTAGTATGTCAGGGGATACGCAGTATTTT. It codes for CASSMSGDTQYF. The chain is encoded by TRBV19 joined to TRBJ2-3; the D gene is possibly TRBD1, with 5 bases matching. Sequences LNHDA (CDR1) and SQIVND (CDR2) are obtained from the germline V gene (reference sequence). The CDR3 contains 12 residues, cysteine and phenylalanine counted. Only the CDR3 DNA is retained, 36 bases long and in frame from the first base. V is pared back by 3 bases and J by 6 bases, with 7 bases lying between the germline termini.